This T cell receptor (beta chain) was identified in a study of T cells in Graves' hyperthyroidism and ophthalmopathy. Study-level information: Prior to any treatment, at the point of initial diagnosis, peripheral blood was collected.

RNA transcripts yielded amplified TCR beta CDR3 regions. A set of HTBI primers served as the primers for a first-round RT-PCR of the TCR CDR3. TCRdb called the multiplex PCR reads again in MiXCR, with one record for every CDR3 protein. This sample carries 210,000 or so distinct CDR3 sequences, more than 15% of them seen once, and the ten largest clones take 50%. Germline V CDR1 and CDR2: SGHAT, FQNNGV. The V end was cut by 0 bases, the J end by 9 bases, with 5 bases between. The CDR3 loop spans 12 amino acids. Calling Graves' hyperthyroidism stable meant ophthalmopathy did not progress within 18 months. Those with hyperthyroidism were 18 to 65 years old, newly diagnosed, and ill for under 2 months. There are many counts of this clonotype.

V usage is TRBV11-2 and J usage is TRBJ2-2; the D is unclear. The TCR originated in a man aged 50 to 59 with Graves' hyperthyroidism. Sequencing was carried out using blood. CDR3 amino acids: CASSLESWELFF. The CDR3, as DNA: TGTGCCAGCAGCTTAGAAAGTTGGGAGCTGTTTTTT.